A single sample gave rise to the 21 T cell receptor beta chains below, sequenced in a study of CD8 T cells in ankylosing spondylitis. Study-level points and caveats: A motif in TCR beta, a set of eight highly homologous variants, appeared characteristic of ankylosing spondylitis blood.

TCRdb processed the 5' RACE reads anew with MiXCR; each CDR3 protein has one entry. The table includes about 800,000 distinct CDR3 sequences, 10% to 15% detected once. These receptors have no identified antigens. The sample consisted of blood, either unsorted or a sorted T cell fraction (not recorded which). These receptors came from a male donor with ankylosing spondylitis.

This clonotype was seen only a few times. V usage is TRBV6-1 and J usage is TRBJ2-1, with D unclear. The CDR3 has 13 amino acids. With 7 bases removed from V and 0 bases from J, the gap between germline ends came to 7 bases. Germline V gene data show CDR1 as MNHNS and CDR2 as SASEGT. The CDR3 loop is CASTMSSYNEQFF. The CDR3 nucleotides read TGTGCCAGCACCATGAGCTCCTACAATGAGCAGTTCTTC.

There are a few counts of this clonotype. The chain combines TRBV5-1 with TRBJ2-7; D may be TRBD1 (6 bases). The length of the CDR3 is 13 residues. V was clipped by 2 bases and J by 5 bases, with 11 bases between them. Germline V lookup: CDR1 SGHRS, CDR2 YFSETQ. CDR3 bases: TGCGCCAGCAGCTTAGGACAGAATAACGAGCAGTACTTC. Protein: CASSLGQNNEQYF.

V usage is TRBV7-2 and J usage is TRBJ2-7; perhaps TRBD1 as D (6 bases). V was cut by 5 bases and J by 6 bases, with 17 bases left in between. Germline-derived CDR1 and CDR2 are SGHTA and FQGNSA. The CDR3 loop spans 14 amino acids. DNA for the CDR3: TGTGCCAGCAGCCGTCGTGGGGGCCTTGGCGAGCAGTACTTC. The encoded protein is CASSRRGGLGEQYF.

The chain combines TRBV4-3 with TRBJ2-2; TRBD2 matches 14 bases. Per germline, CDR1 LGHNA and CDR2 YSLEER. CDR3 size: 16 residues. The V segment lost 4 bases and the J segment 6 bases; nucleotides outside the gene matches: 4. CDR3 loop: CASSPGLAGAAGELFF. Written as DNA, the CDR3 is TGCGCCAGCAGCCCGGGACTAGCGGGAGCCGCCGGGGAGCTGTTTTTT.

This clonotype came up a few times. The chain joins TRBV20-1 to TRBJ2-7; D gene ambiguous. The V end was cut by 3 bases, the J end by 7 bases, with 7 bases between. Germline V gene sequence: CDR1 DFQATT, CDR2 SNEGSKA (reference sequence). This CDR3 comprises 10 residues. This CDR3 reads CSARNREQYF. CDR3 sequence (DNA): TGCAGTGCTAGGAATCGGGAGCAGTACTTC.

This clonotype came up once. The chain uses TRBV3-1 and TRBJ2-1; 7 nucleotides agree with TRBD2. V was pared by 0 bases and J by 3 bases, with 8 bases of the junction left unmatched. Germline assignment: CDR1 LGHDT and CDR2 YNNKEL (reference sequence). The length of the CDR3 is 17 residues. This chain's CDR3 is CASSQDRAGLVYNEQFF. DNA of the CDR3: TGTGCCAGCAGCCAAGACCGAGCGGGACTGGTCTACAATGAGCAGTTCTTC.

The chain links TRBV9 to TRBJ1-4; D is unresolved. V lost 2 bases and J 7 bases, leaving 15 bases between the germline ends. This CDR3 is 15 amino acids long. Per the germline V gene, CDR1 is SGDLS and CDR2 is YYNGEE. Here the CDR3 DNA reads TGTGCCAGCAGCGTTTTACCGGAGATGGGTGAAAAACTGTTTTTT. Translating it yields CASSVLPEMGEKLFF.

This clonotype was observed many times. The gene calls are TRBV29-1 and TRBJ2-7; D tentatively fits TRBD1 or TRBD2 (6 bases each). In germline, CDR1 is SQVTM, CDR2 ANQGSEA. The CDR3 consists of 13 residues. Trimming took 3 bases from V and 9 from J, leaving 18 bases between them. This CDR3 is CSVEQRRGDTQYF. The CDR3, as DNA: TGCAGCGTTGAGCAGCGGAGGGGGGACACGCAGTACTTC.

V gene TRBV11-2 combines with J gene TRBJ2-2; 11 positions agree with TRBD2. The CDR3 contains 17 residues. V shed 4 bases and J 4 bases; nucleotides not matched to a gene: 8. The V gene's germline CDR1 is SGHAT and CDR2 FQNNGV. In DNA form, the CDR3 reads TGTGCCAGCAGCTCCCTGGGGGGACTAGCGGTCACCGGGGAGCTGTTTTTT. This codes for CASSSLGGLAVTGELFF.

The chain recombines TRBV20-1 with TRBJ1-4; D possibly corresponds to TRBD1 (5 bases). The CDR3 has 12 residues. Looked up from germline, CDR1 is DFQATT and CDR2 is SNEGSKA (reference sequence). The CDR3 DNA is TGCAGCGGGGCGGGGAATAGTGAAAAACTGTTTTTT. Protein sequence: CSGAGNSEKLFF.

This clonotype has a count of ten or more. This chain connects TRBV20-1 to TRBJ2-5, with 7 bases matching TRBD2. Trimming cost V 3 bases and J 6 bases; bases outside gene matches: 7. The germline V gene has CDR1 DFQATT and CDR2 SNEGSKA (reference sequence). There are 13 residues in the CDR3. The DNA of the CDR3 is TGCAGTGCTAGGCTAGCGGCTACGAAGACCCAGTACTTC. It is translated as CSARLAATKTQYF.

This clonotype was counted between two and nine times. The rearrangement links TRBV5-1 to TRBJ2-7; the D gene is possibly TRBD1 (6 bases). The V gene lost 6 bases and the J gene lost 4 bases, with 17 bases spanning the gap. CDR3 size: 14 residues. Germline assignment: CDR1 SGHRS and CDR2 YFSETQ. The CDR3: CASNLAGAGYEQYF. CDR3 DNA sequence: TGCGCCAGCAACCTCGCAGGGGCTGGGTACGAGCAGTACTTC.

This rearrangement joins TRBV3-1 to TRBJ2-1, with D possibly being TRBD1 (6 bases). The V end was cut by 3 bases, the J end by 9 bases, with 12 bases between. This CDR3 has 13 residues. Per the germline V gene, CDR1 is LGHDT and CDR2 is YNNKEL (reference sequence). The CDR3 DNA reads TGTGCCAGCAGCCAGACAGGTTTCGGTGAGCAGTTCTTC. Protein product: CASSQTGFGEQFF.

The chain couples TRBV28 to TRBJ2-1, with a possible D match to TRBD2 (6 bases). This CDR3 has 15 residues. V lost 3 bases, J lost 8 bases, and 17 bases lay in between. Per the germline V gene, CDR1 is MDHEN and CDR2 is SYDVKM. The CDR3 bases are TGTGCCAGCAGTTTCTTTCCGGGGGTCAGGGATGAGCAGTTCTTC. Protein: CASSFFPGVRDEQFF.

In this sample, this clonotype turned up many times. The chain uses TRBV29-1 and TRBJ1-4; D remains unclear. V lost 6 bases and J lost 4, with 3 bases in between. This CDR3 spans 10 amino acids. Germline V gene sequence: CDR1 SQVTM, CDR2 ANQGSEA. CDR3 sequence (DNA): TGCAGCGTCTTTAATGAAAAACTGTTTTTT. This encodes CSVFNEKLFF.

The V gene is TRBV12-3 or TRBV12-4, the J gene TRBJ1-3; D perhaps matches TRBD1 (6 bases). V was clipped by 6 bases and J by 14 bases, with 17 bases between them. This CDR3 contains 12 residues. In DNA form, the CDR3 reads TGTGCCAGCAGACTCGTAGGGGGGGTCGTATATTTT. Residues: CASRLVGGVVYF.

The chain is built from TRBV20-1 and TRBJ2-1, with a possible D match to TRBD2 (5 bases). CDR3 length: 14 amino acids. Trimming left V 2 bases short and J 0 bases short, with 8 bases between. Germline CDR1 DFQATT, CDR2 SNEGSKA (reference sequence). The CDR3, as DNA: TGCAGTGCTAGATACGGGAACTCCTACAATGAGCAGTTCTTC. Its protein is CSARYGNSYNEQFF.

This rearrangement joins TRBV9 to TRBJ2-4; TRBD2 is a possible D gene (6 bases). V shed 2 bases and J shed 3 bases, with 9 bases lying between them. The CDR3 is 14 residues long. Germline CDR1 reads SGDLS; CDR2 reads YYNGEE. As DNA, the CDR3 is TGTGCCAGCAGCGTTGGAGGGGTCAAAAACATTCAGTACTTC. Translating it yields CASSVGGVKNIQYF.

This chain joins TRBV5-6 and TRBJ1-1; D is ambiguous. Germline V CDR1 and CDR2: SGHDT, YYEEEE. V was pared by 5 bases and J by 8 bases, with 16 bases between. The CDR3 contains 13 residues. The CDR3: CASRLNDGWEAFF. DNA of the CDR3: TGTGCCAGCAGATTGAACGACGGATGGGAAGCTTTCTTT.

The chain is built from TRBV5-1 and TRBJ2-7; TRBD2 matches at 8 bases. Germline values: CDR1 SGHRS, CDR2 YFSETQ. This CDR3 has 15 residues. The V gene end was trimmed by 4 bases and the J gene end by 7 bases; junction bases not matched to a gene: 13. In DNA, the CDR3 is TGCGCCAGCAGCCTCCAGAGCGGGGGTGCCGAAGAGCAGTACTTC. It is translated as CASSLQSGGAEEQYF. Full variable domain (missing parts from reference TRBV5-1 and TRBJ2-7): KAGVTQTPRYLIKTRGQQVTLSCSPISGHRSVSWYQQTPGQGLQFLFEYFSETQRNKGNFPGRFSGRQFSNSRSEMNVSTLELGDSALYLCASSLQSGGAEEQYFGPGTRLTVT.

This clonotype was detected many times. V and J are TRBV20-1 and TRBJ1-2, with 8 positions matching TRBD1. With 6 bases clipped from V and 4 bases from J, the junction kept 10 bases outside the gene matches. CDR3 size: 14 residues. The V gene's germline CDR1 is DFQATT and CDR2 SNEGSKA (reference sequence). The chain's CDR3 is CSARADRGGYGYTF. In nucleotides, the CDR3 is TGCAGTGCCCGGGCCGACAGGGGCGGCTATGGCTACACCTTC.